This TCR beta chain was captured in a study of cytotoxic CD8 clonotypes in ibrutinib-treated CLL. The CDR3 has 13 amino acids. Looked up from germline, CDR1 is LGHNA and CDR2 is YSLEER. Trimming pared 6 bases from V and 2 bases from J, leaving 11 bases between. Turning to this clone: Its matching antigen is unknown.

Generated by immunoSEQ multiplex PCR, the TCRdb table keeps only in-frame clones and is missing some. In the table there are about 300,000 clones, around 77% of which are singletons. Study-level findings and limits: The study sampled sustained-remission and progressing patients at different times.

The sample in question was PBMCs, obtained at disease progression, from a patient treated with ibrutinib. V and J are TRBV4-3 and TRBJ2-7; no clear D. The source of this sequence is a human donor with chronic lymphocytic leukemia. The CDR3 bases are TGCGCCAGCAGTTCCGACGGCGCCTACGAGCAGTACTTC. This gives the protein CASSSDGAYEQYF.